Shown below are 2 T cell receptor beta chains from a single sample sequenced in a study of blood T cell repertoires in COVID-19 (dated by TCRdb to the early 2020s). Library creation used the immunoSEQ multiplex PCR assay. This is the immuneACCESS table as TCRdb keeps it, with only in-frame sequences that have V and J called. A part of the clones is gone; compared with another copy, unresolved V genes explain less than half, and the rest is unexplained. This sample has about 440,000 clones in its table, and around 90% of those were observed once. The top ten clonotypes cover approximately 2% of the sample. Material: PBMCs or T cells enriched from blood (not recorded which). All receptors derive from a woman between 18 and 29 years old with acute COVID-19.

The chain joins TRBV15 to TRBJ2-1; D not resolved. Germline CDR1 and CDR2: LNHNV and YYDKDF (reference sequence). Trimming removed 2 bases at V and 7 bases at J, with 6 bases between. The CDR3 runs to 12 residues. In nucleotides, the CDR3 is TGTGCCACCAGCAGATTCCTTAATGAGCAGTTCTTC. It encodes CATSRFLNEQFF.

This chain connects TRBV6-5 to TRBJ1-6; 7 bases line up with TRBD1. Germline values: CDR1 MNHEY, CDR2 SVGAGI. The CDR3 covers 15 residues. V lost 5 bases and J lost 6; bases outside the gene matches: 7. The CDR3 DNA reads TGTGCCAGCAGTACGCTCCGGGACAGTAATTCACCCCTCCACTTT. It is translated as CASSTLRDSNSPLHF.